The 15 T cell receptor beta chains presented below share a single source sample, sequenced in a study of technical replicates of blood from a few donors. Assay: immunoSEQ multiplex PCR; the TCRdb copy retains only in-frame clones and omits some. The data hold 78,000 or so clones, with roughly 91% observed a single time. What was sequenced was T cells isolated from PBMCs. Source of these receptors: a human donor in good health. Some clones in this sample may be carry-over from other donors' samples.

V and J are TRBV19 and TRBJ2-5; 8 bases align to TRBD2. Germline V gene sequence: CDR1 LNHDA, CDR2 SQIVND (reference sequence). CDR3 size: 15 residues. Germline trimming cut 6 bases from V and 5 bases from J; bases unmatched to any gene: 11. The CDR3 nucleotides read TGTGCCAGTAGGACAAGCGGGGGCCCCTTCGAGACCCAGTACTTC. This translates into CASRTSGGPFETQYF.

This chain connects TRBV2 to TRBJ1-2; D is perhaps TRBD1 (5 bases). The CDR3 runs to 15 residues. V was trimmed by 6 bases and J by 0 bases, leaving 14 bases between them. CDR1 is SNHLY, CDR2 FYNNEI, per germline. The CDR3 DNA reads TGTGCCAGCAGGGGACTCGCGGATCCTAACTATGGCTACACCTTC. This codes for CASRGLADPNYGYTF.

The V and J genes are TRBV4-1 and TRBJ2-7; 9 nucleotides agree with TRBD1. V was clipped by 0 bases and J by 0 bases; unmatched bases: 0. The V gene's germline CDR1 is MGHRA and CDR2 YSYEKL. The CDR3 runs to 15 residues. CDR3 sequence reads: CASSQEDRGSYEQYF. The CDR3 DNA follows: TGCGCCAGCAGCCAAGAGGACAGGGGCTCCTACGAGCAGTACTTC.

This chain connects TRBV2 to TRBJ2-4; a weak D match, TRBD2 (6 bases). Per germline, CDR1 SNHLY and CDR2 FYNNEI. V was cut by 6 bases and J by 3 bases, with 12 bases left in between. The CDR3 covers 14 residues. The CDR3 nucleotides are TGTGCCAGCAGGGAGGGTGGTGGCAAAAACATTCAGTACTTC. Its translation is CASREGGGKNIQYF.

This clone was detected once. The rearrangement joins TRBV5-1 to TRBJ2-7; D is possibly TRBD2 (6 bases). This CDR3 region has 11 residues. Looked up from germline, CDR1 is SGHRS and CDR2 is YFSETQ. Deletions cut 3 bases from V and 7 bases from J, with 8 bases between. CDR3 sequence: CASSSRGEQYF. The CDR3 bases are TGCGCCAGCAGCTCTCGGGGGGAGCAGTACTTC.

CDR3 loop: CASSVGDSGNTIYF. In DNA, the CDR3 is TGTGCCAGCAGCGTAGGAGATTCTGGAAACACCATATATTTT. The chain couples TRBV9 to TRBJ1-3; no clear D gene. Germline V lookup: CDR1 SGDLS, CDR2 YYNGEE. This CDR3 comprises 14 residues. Between the trimmed V and J ends, which lost 0 bases and 1 base, there was a span of 5 bases. The complete variable domain, with remaining parts taken from reference TRBV9 and TRBJ1-3, reads DSGVTQTPKHLITATGQRVTLRCSPRSGDLSVYWYQQSLDQGLQFLIQYYNGEERAKGNILERFSAQQFPDLHSELNLSSLELGDSALYFCASSVGDSGNTIYFGEGSWLTVV.

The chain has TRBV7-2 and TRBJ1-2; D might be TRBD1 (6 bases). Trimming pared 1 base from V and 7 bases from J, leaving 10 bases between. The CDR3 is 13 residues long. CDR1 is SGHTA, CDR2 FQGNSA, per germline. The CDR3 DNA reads TGTGCCAGCAGCTTAGAAACAGGGTCTGGCTACACCTTC. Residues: CASSLETGSGYTF.

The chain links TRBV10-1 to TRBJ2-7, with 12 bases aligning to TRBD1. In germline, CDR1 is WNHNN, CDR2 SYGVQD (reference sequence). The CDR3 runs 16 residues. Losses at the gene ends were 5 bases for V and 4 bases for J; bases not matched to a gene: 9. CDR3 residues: CASSNDPGQGAYEQYF. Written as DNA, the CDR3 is TGCGCCAGCAGTAACGATCCGGGACAGGGGGCTTACGAGCAGTACTTC.

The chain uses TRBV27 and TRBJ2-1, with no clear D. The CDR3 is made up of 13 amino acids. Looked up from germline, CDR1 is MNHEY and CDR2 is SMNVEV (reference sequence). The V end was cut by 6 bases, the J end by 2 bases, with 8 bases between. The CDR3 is CASSQIPYNEQFF. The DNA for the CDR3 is TGTGCCAGCAGCCAAATTCCCTACAATGAGCAGTTCTTC.

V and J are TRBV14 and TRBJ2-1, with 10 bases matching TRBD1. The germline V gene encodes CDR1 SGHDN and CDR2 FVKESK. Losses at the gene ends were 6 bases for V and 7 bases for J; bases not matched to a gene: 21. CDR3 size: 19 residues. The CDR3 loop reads CASSRAGQGWRTRLNEQFF. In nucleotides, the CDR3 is TGTGCCAGCAGTCGGGCGGGACAGGGGTGGAGGACTAGGTTGAATGAGCAGTTCTTC.

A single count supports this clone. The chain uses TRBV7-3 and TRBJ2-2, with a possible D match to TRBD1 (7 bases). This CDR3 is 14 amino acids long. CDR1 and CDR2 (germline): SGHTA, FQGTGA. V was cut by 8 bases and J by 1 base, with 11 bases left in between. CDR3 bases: TGTGCCAGCCGTCAGGGGGGGAACACCGGGGAGCTGTTTTTT. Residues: CASRQGGNTGELFF.

CDR3 in amino acids: CASSQESVASTDTQYF. The CDR3 nucleotides read TGCGCCAGCAGCCAAGAGTCAGTTGCAAGCACAGATACGCAGTATTTT. The chain is built from TRBV4-1 and TRBJ2-3; D call uncertain. Germline CDR1 is MGHRA and CDR2 is YSYEKL. The V and J ends lost 0 bases and 0 bases respectively, with 10 bases between them. CDR3 length: 16 amino acids.

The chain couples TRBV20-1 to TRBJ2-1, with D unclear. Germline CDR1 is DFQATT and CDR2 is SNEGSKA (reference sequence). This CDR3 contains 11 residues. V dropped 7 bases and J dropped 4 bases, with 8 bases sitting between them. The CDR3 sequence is CSVQKYNEQFF. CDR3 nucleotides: TGCAGTGTACAGAAATACAATGAGCAGTTCTTC.

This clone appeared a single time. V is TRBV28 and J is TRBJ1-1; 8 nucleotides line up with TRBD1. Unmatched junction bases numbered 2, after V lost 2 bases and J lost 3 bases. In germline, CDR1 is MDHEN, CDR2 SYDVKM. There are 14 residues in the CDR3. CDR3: CASSLTTGDTEAFF. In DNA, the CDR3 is TGTGCCAGCAGTTTAACGACAGGGGACACTGAAGCTTTCTTT.

The CDR3 coding sequence is TGCGCCAGCAGCCAAGGACCTATACAGGTGAACACTGAAGCTTTCTTT. Protein sequence: CASSQGPIQVNTEAFF. This chain links TRBV4-1 with TRBJ1-1; D is perhaps TRBD1 (5 bases). Between the trimmed V and J ends, which lost 1 base and 0 bases, there was a span of 12 bases. Germline V lookup: CDR1 MGHRA, CDR2 YSYEKL. The CDR3 has 16 residues.